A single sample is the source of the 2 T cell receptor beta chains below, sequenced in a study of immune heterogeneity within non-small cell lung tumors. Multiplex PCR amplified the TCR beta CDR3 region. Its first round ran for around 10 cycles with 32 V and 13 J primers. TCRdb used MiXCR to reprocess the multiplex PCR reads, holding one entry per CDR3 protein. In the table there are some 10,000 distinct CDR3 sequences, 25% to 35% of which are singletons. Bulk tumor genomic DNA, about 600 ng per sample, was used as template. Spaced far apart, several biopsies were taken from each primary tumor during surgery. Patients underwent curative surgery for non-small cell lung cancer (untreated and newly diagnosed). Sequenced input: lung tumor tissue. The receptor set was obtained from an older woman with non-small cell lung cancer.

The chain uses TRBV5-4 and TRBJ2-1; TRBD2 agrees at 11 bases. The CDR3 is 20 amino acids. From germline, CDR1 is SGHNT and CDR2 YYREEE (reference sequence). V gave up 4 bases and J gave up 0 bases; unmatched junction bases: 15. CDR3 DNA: TGTGCCAGCAGCCTTAACCCGAGTCTAGCGGGAGGTAGCTCCTACAATGAGCAGTTCTTC. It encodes CASSLNPSLAGGSSYNEQFF.

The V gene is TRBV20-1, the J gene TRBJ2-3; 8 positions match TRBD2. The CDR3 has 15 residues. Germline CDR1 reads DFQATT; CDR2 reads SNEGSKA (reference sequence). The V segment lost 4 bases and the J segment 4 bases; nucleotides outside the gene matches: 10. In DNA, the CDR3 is TGCAGTGCTACGCAAAGTAGCGGGACCGCAGATACGCAGTATTTT. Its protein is CSATQSSGTADTQYF.